The 31 T cell receptor beta chains below come from one sample, sequenced in a study of blood T cell repertoires in COVID-19. Generated by immunoSEQ multiplex PCR, the TCRdb table keeps only in-frame clones and is missing some. The sample consists of approximately 300,000 clones, 80% to 90% of them appearing once. The sequencing input was peripheral blood. The receptors shown here come from a woman between 50 and 59 years old with acute or convalescent COVID-19.

The chain carries TRBV5-8 and TRBJ1-4; D may be TRBD1 (5 bases). The CDR3 sequence is 15 residues long. From germline, CDR1 is SGHTS and CDR2 YDEGEE. V shed 4 bases and J shed 8 bases, with 18 bases lying between them. CDR3 coding DNA: TGTGCCAGCAGCGCGGGACGGGGTTCGGGAGAAAAACTGTTTTTT. It is translated as CASSAGRGSGEKLFF.

The rearrangement links TRBV9 to TRBJ1-6, with 7 bases aligning to TRBD1. The CDR3 contains 15 residues. CDR1 and CDR2 from the germline V gene are SGDLS and YYNGEE. Unmatched junction bases numbered 7, after V lost 5 bases and J lost 5 bases. The CDR3 loop reads CASSRRDRNNSPLHF. The CDR3 DNA reads TGTGCCAGCAGTCGCCGGGACAGAAATAATTCACCCCTCCACTTT.

For the CDR3, the DNA is TGTGCCAGCAGTGATGGGAGGGATGAAAAACTGTTTTTT. This gives the protein CASSDGRDEKLFF. The rearrangement joins TRBV6-1 to TRBJ1-4; no reliable D call. Trimming left V 3 bases short and J 6 bases short, with 8 bases between. The CDR3 covers 13 residues. Looked up from germline, CDR1 is MNHNS and CDR2 is SASEGT.

The chain couples TRBV5-1 to TRBJ1-4, with TRBD1 as a possible D gene (5 bases). Trimming cost V 1 base and J 6 bases, with 13 bases left between them. This CDR3 region has 15 residues. Germline V gene data show CDR1 as SGHRS and CDR2 as YFSETQ. The CDR3 DNA reads as TGCGCCAGCAGCTTGCAGACAGATCTCGATGAAAAACTGTTTTTT. It specifies CASSLQTDLDEKLFF.

Only one count was recorded for this clone. V gene TRBV29-1 combines with J gene TRBJ2-7; 11 bases agree with TRBD1. CDR1 is SQVTM, CDR2 ANQGSEA, per germline. This CDR3 is 15 amino acids long. V was clipped by 7 bases and J by 3 bases; unmatched bases: 11. The CDR3 reads CSDPLRGQGVYEQYV. DNA for the CDR3: TGCAGCGATCCACTAAGGGGACAGGGGGTCTACGAGCAGTACGTC.

The V call is TRBV24-1, the J call TRBJ2-5, with TRBD2 matching 8 bases. Per the germline V gene, CDR1 is KGHDR and CDR2 is SFDVKD. The CDR3 totals 14 residues. The J segment lost 1 base and the V segment lost 4 bases, leaving 1 base of the junction unmatched. Written as DNA, the CDR3 is TGTGCCACCAGTGACACTAGCGGCCAAGAGACCCAGTACTTC. Translated: CATSDTSGQETQYF.

The chain links TRBV7-9 to TRBJ2-2, with 10 bases fitting TRBD2. After removal of 5 bases from V and 4 bases from J, the junction contained 7 bases not matched to a gene. The V gene's germline CDR1 is SEHNR and CDR2 FQNEAQ (reference sequence). The CDR3 is 16 residues long. The CDR3 protein is CASSPGLAASTGELFF. CDR3 DNA: TGTGCCAGCAGCCCCGGACTAGCGGCTAGCACCGGGGAGCTGTTTTTT.

The chain has TRBV6-1 and TRBJ1-5; no clear D. Germline CDR1 is MNHNS and CDR2 is SASEGT. V was cut by 2 bases and J by 5 bases, with 10 bases left in between. This CDR3 region has 14 residues. In DNA form, the CDR3 reads TGTGCCAGCAGTGAAAATATGCGAGATCAGCCCCAGCATTTT. Translated, it gives CASSENMRDQPQHF.

The chain combines TRBV19 with TRBJ1-5; TRBD1 agrees at 10 bases. CDR3 length equals 15 residues. The trim removed 6 bases at V and 7 bases at J, leaving 9 bases unmatched. Germline assignment: CDR1 LNHDA and CDR2 SQIVND (reference sequence). For the CDR3, the DNA is TGTGCCAGTAGGGGGGACAGGGGAAAAGGCCAGCCCCAGCATTTT. It encodes CASRGDRGKGQPQHF. Filled out from reference TRBV19 and TRBJ1-5, the complete variable domain reads DGGITQSPKYLFRKEGQNVTLSCEQNLNHDAMYWYRQDPGQGLRLIYYSQIVNDFQKGDIAEGYSVSREKKESFPLTVTSAQKNPTAFYLCASRGDRGKGQPQHFGDGTRLSIL.

The chain is built from TRBV29-1 and TRBJ1-2; 7 bases map to TRBD1. The CDR3 extends over 14 amino acids. Germline V lookup: CDR1 SQVTM, CDR2 ANQGSEA. With 4 bases clipped from V and 0 bases from J, the junction kept 5 bases outside the gene matches. CDR3 coding DNA: TGCAGCGTTGTGCCGGACAGGCCTAACTATGGCTACACCTTC. Its translation is CSVVPDRPNYGYTF.

This clone was observed at least ten times. The chain recombines TRBV18 with TRBJ2-2; 7 bases match TRBD1. The CDR3 runs 15 residues. The V segment lost 3 bases and the J segment 0 bases; nucleotides outside the gene matches: 1. The V gene's germline CDR1 is KGHSH and CDR2 LQKENI. CDR3 in amino acids: CASSPGQSNTGELFF. CDR3 sequence (DNA): TGTGCCAGCTCACCGGGACAGTCGAACACCGGGGAGCTGTTTTTT.

The chain carries TRBV18 and TRBJ1-5, with 9 bases fitting TRBD1. V gave up 3 bases and J gave up 10 bases; unmatched junction bases: 4. The CDR3 covers 13 residues. Germline V gives CDR1 KGHSH, CDR2 LQKENI. CDR3 sequence: CASSPRQGDPQHF. Here the CDR3 DNA reads TGTGCCAGCTCACCGAGACAGGGGGATCCCCAGCATTTT.

The gene calls are TRBV5-1 and TRBJ1-2, with 12 bases that match TRBD1. The J segment lost 8 bases and the V segment lost 1 base, leaving 3 bases of the junction unmatched. CDR3 length: 14 residues. Germline CDR1 is SGHRS and CDR2 is YFSETQ. The CDR3 protein is CASSLTGTGGGYTF. In DNA, the CDR3 is TGCGCCAGCAGCTTGACCGGGACAGGGGGCGGCTACACCTTC.

This sequence joins TRBV2 and TRBJ2-7, with 7 positions matching TRBD2. The CDR3 loop spans 14 amino acids. Germline CDR1 is SNHLY and CDR2 is FYNNEI. Losses at the gene ends were 10 bases for V and 3 bases for J; bases not matched to a gene: 12. CDR3 nucleotides: TGTGCCACCGGTCTGGGGGGGTCATTCTACGAGCAGTACGTC. It is translated as CATGLGGSFYEQYV.

The J gene is TRBJ2-5, the V gene TRBV5-1, with 13 positions matching TRBD2. The CDR3 is 16 residues long. Germline CDR1 reads SGHRS; CDR2 reads YFSETQ. Losses at the gene ends were 4 bases for V and 3 bases for J; bases not matched to a gene: 6. Here the CDR3 reads CASSPGLAGVEETQYF. The CDR3 DNA reads as TGCGCCAGCAGCCCCGGACTAGCGGGGGTTGAAGAGACCCAGTACTTC.

This clone was detected once. The chain joins TRBV5-4 to TRBJ2-2; TRBD1 matches 8 bases. CDR1 is SGHNT and CDR2 is YYREEE in the germline V gene (reference sequence). J was trimmed by 4 bases and V by 4 bases; bases with no gene match: 6. The CDR3 is 15 residues long. CDR3: CASSADRDGTGELFF. CDR3 coding DNA: TGTGCCAGCAGCGCGGACAGGGACGGCACCGGGGAGCTGTTTTTT.

V gene TRBV30 combines with J gene TRBJ2-5, with D possibly TRBD2 on 6 matching bases. Deletions cut 4 bases from V and 5 bases from J, with 17 bases between. Germline values: CDR1 GTSNPN, CDR2 SVGIG (reference sequence). There are 14 residues in the CDR3. The DNA of the CDR3 is TGTGCCTGGAAGGGGACTTTCGAAGCGGAGACCCAGTACTTC. Protein sequence: CAWKGTFEAETQYF.

This rearrangement joins TRBV28 to TRBJ1-4; tentative D call: TRBD1 (6 bases). V lost 8 bases to trimming and J lost 4 bases, with 11 bases between them. CDR3 length equals 13 residues. Germline V CDR1 and CDR2: MDHEN, SYDVKM. The CDR3: CASLGQHNEKLFF. In DNA, the CDR3 is TGTGCCAGCCTCGGACAGCATAATGAAAAACTGTTTTTT.

A single count supports this clone. Distinct nucleotide sequences in the sample also encode this CDR3. The chain combines TRBV4-1 with TRBJ1-1, with D unclear. CDR3 length: 14 residues. Germline V CDR1 and CDR2: MGHRA, YSYEKL. The V end lost 3 bases, the J end lost 0 bases, and 8 bases lay between the germline ends. DNA of the CDR3: TGCGCCAGCAGCCAGGGAGACATGAACACTGAAGCTTTCTTT. This translates into CASSQGDMNTEAFF.

The rearrangement uses TRBV6-1 and TRBJ2-1, with 7 bases matching TRBD2. The CDR3 loop spans 18 amino acids. Per the germline V gene, CDR1 is MNHNS and CDR2 is SASEGT. V lost 1 base to trimming and J lost 7 bases; unmatched junction nucleotides: 16. CDR3 residues: CASSEGLTSTLTGNEQFF. The CDR3 region has the DNA TGTGCCAGCAGTGAAGGGTTGACTAGCACCCTCACGGGAAATGAGCAGTTCTTC.

This rearrangement joins TRBV24-1 to TRBJ2-5; 9 bases line up with TRBD2. The germline gives CDR1 KGHDR, CDR2 SFDVKD. This CDR3 has 15 residues. Trimming removed 2 bases from V and 4 bases from J; junction bases left unmatched: 4. The CDR3 nucleotides are TGTGCCACCAGTGATTCGGGAGCGGGAGGAGAGACCCAGTACTTC. Amino acid sequence: CATSDSGAGGETQYF.

The rearrangement links TRBV28 to TRBJ1-3, with 7 bases aligning to TRBD1. V shed 2 bases and J 4 bases; nucleotides not matched to a gene: 2. The CDR3 extends over 14 amino acids. CDR1 MDHEN and CDR2 SYDVKM come from the germline V gene. The chain's CDR3 is CASSLARGGNTIYF. CDR3 in DNA: TGTGCCAGCAGTTTAGCCAGGGGGGGAAACACCATATATTTT.

The chain employs TRBV19 and TRBJ1-5; D remains ambiguous. The germline V gene has CDR1 LNHDA and CDR2 SQIVND (reference sequence). The CDR3 runs 15 residues. Trimming left V 5 bases short and J 1 base short, with 12 bases between. The CDR3 sequence: CASSLEPGSNQPQHF. In DNA form, the CDR3 reads TGTGCCAGTAGTTTGGAGCCGGGAAGCAATCAGCCCCAGCATTTT. Based on the CDR3 plus reference TRBV19 and TRBJ1-5, the full variable domain is DGGITQSPKYLFRKEGQNVTLSCEQNLNHDAMYWYRQDPGQGLRLIYYSQIVNDFQKGDIAEGYSVSREKKESFPLTVTSAQKNPTAFYLCASSLEPGSNQPQHFGDGTRLSIL.

This chain connects TRBV10-3 to TRBJ2-1, with D tentatively TRBD1 (5 bases). The CDR3 is 15 residues long. Germline V lookup: CDR1 ENHRY, CDR2 SYGVKD. V dropped 4 bases and J dropped 0 bases, with 10 bases sitting between them. For the CDR3, the DNA is TGTGCCATCAGTGGGGGCGCGAGCTCCTACAATGAGCAGTTCTTC. As protein: CAISGGASSYNEQFF.

Here the CDR3 DNA reads TGTGCCAGCAGAAAAGCCGGGACAGGGTTTTACAATGAGCAGTTCTTC. This gives the protein CASRKAGTGFYNEQFF. The gene calls are TRBV7-2 and TRBJ2-1; 9 positions match TRBD1. The CDR3 totals 16 residues. Losses at the gene ends were 6 bases for V and 4 bases for J; bases not matched to a gene: 10. CDR1 is SGHTA, CDR2 FQGNSA, per germline.

This chain connects TRBV19 to TRBJ2-7, with D possibly being TRBD2 (6 bases). The CDR3 totals 18 residues. Trimming removed 6 bases at V and 2 bases at J, with 26 bases between. Germline assignment: CDR1 LNHDA and CDR2 SQIVND (reference sequence). CDR3 in DNA: TGTGCCAGTAGCCAGGCATCTGCGGGATCCTCTTGGGCCTACGAGCAGTACTTC. This translates into CASSQASAGSSWAYEQYF.

The V and J genes are TRBV7-2 and TRBJ2-5; 14 bases line up with TRBD2. Germline V CDR1 and CDR2: SGHTA, FQGNSA. This CDR3 has 15 residues. V shed 4 bases and J 5 bases; nucleotides not matched to a gene: 3. The CDR3 protein is CASSWRLAGGETQYF. The CDR3 DNA sequence: TGTGCCAGCAGCTGGAGACTAGCGGGGGGGGAGACCCAGTACTTC.

The rearrangement links TRBV2 to TRBJ2-3; weak D call: TRBD2 (6 bases). Germline values: CDR1 SNHLY, CDR2 FYNNEI. Trimming shortened V by 10 bases and J by 2 bases, and 19 bases separated the two germline ends. CDR3 size: 15 residues. The CDR3: CATISGTSYTDTQYF. As DNA, the CDR3 is TGTGCCACGATTTCGGGGACTTCCTACACAGATACGCAGTATTTT.

The rearrangement uses TRBV18 and TRBJ2-7; D remains ambiguous. This CDR3 has 13 amino acids. The germline V gene has CDR1 KGHSH and CDR2 LQKENI. With 1 base removed from V and 0 bases from J, the gap between germline ends came to 4 bases. DNA of the CDR3: TGTGCCAGCTCACCACAGAGCTCCTACGAGCAGTACTTC. This codes for CASSPQSSYEQYF.

With regard to this clone: The identical CDR3 is also encoded by other nucleotide sequences in the sample. CDR3 amino acids: CASSPTSGGRDTQYF. DNA of the CDR3: TGTGCCAGCAGTCCGACTAGCGGGGGAAGAGATACGCAGTATTTT. The chain is built from TRBV6-4 and TRBJ2-3, with 12 positions matching TRBD2. Germline assignment: CDR1 MRHNA and CDR2 SNTAGT. J was trimmed by 5 bases and V by 5 bases; bases with no gene match: 5. CDR3 length: 15 amino acids.

The chain has TRBV27 and TRBJ2-1; a possible D gene is TRBD1 (6 bases). The V end lost 7 bases, the J end lost 4 bases, and 14 bases lay between the germline ends. The germline V gene has CDR1 MNHEY and CDR2 SMNVEV (reference sequence). The CDR3 is 14 amino acids. CDR3 in amino acids: CASTKLGGYNEQFF. In nucleotides, the CDR3 is TGTGCCAGCACTAAACTAGGGGGATACAATGAGCAGTTCTTC.